Shown below are 30 T cell receptor beta chains from a single sample sequenced in a study of blood T cell repertoires in COVID-19. Clones were sequenced by immunoSEQ multiplex PCR, and TCRdb holds only the in-frame ones, with some missing. The sample consists of more than 110,000 clones, about four fifths of them appearing once. Source material: peripheral blood. The source of these receptors is a man at least 80 years old with acute or convalescent COVID-19.

The chain joins TRBV9 to TRBJ1-3; D is unclear. The CDR3 spans 14 residues. Germline CDR1 reads SGDLS; CDR2 reads YYNGEE. V was pared by 7 bases and J by 1 base, with 12 bases between. CDR3 region: CASGGETSGNTIYF. The CDR3 DNA reads TGTGCCAGCGGAGGTGAAACTTCTGGAAACACCATATATTTT.

The rearrangement links TRBV6-2 or TRBV6-3 to TRBJ1-4; D uncertain. Trimming shortened V by 3 bases and J by 14 bases, and 16 bases separated the two germline ends. Germline values: CDR1 MNHEY, CDR2 SVGEGT. The CDR3 contains 13 residues. CDR3 nucleotides: TGTGCCAGCAGTTATGGGCCCGACCGAAGGCTGTTTTTT. As protein: CASSYGPDRRLFF.

V gene TRBV10-3 combines with J gene TRBJ1-6; 10 nucleotides line up with TRBD1. V lost 4 bases to trimming and J lost 10 bases; unmatched junction nucleotides: 4. Germline V gene sequence: CDR1 ENHRY, CDR2 SYGVKD. This CDR3 has 14 residues. CDR3 amino acids: CAISVGQGGSPLHF. The CDR3 bases are TGTGCCATCAGTGTTGGACAGGGGGGATCACCCCTCCACTTT.

The chain links TRBV5-1 to TRBJ1-2, with D possibly being TRBD1 (6 bases). The length of the CDR3 is 12 residues. With 4 bases removed from V and 6 bases from J, the gap between germline ends came to 10 bases. Germline lookup yields CDR1 SGHRS and CDR2 YFSETQ. The CDR3 DNA is TGCGCCAGCAGCATGACAGGAGATGGCTACACCTTC. It specifies CASSMTGDGYTF.

Notes on this clone: At one boundary the junction diverges from the germline segment, which might be a read error. Within the sample, other DNA sequences also encode this same CDR3. The chain links TRBV10-3 to TRBJ1-6; D gene ambiguous. Germline V lookup: CDR1 ENHRY, CDR2 SYGVKD. The CDR3 consists of 15 residues. CDR3 sequence (DNA): TGTGCTATCAGTGAGACGGGTGGCTATAATTCACCCCTCCACTTT. Protein: CAISETGGYNSPLHF.

This clone has just one count. The chain combines TRBV5-1 with TRBJ1-1, with a tentative D call TRBD1 (6 bases). The germline V gene encodes CDR1 SGHRS and CDR2 YFSETQ. Trimming shortened V by 2 bases and J by 3 bases, and 14 bases separated the two germline ends. The CDR3 sequence is 15 residues long. CDR3 in amino acids: CASSFTGLGDTEAFF. The DNA of the CDR3 is TGCGCCAGCAGCTTTACAGGGTTGGGGGACACTGAAGCTTTCTTT.

The rearrangement uses TRBV9 and TRBJ2-3; 9 bases align to TRBD2. Trimming removed 3 bases from V and 1 base from J; junction bases left unmatched: 9. Germline V gives CDR1 SGDLS, CDR2 YYNGEE. The CDR3 contains 17 residues. The CDR3 nucleotides are TGTGCCAGCAGCGCCACCCTTCGGACTAGCGGCACAGATACGCAGTATTTT. It translates to CASSATLRTSGTDTQYF.

The chain uses TRBV5-4 and TRBJ2-3; 12 nucleotides agree with TRBD2. Trimming cost V 2 bases and J 4 bases; bases outside gene matches: 5. CDR1 is SGHNT and CDR2 is YYREEE in the germline V gene (reference sequence). The CDR3 length is 16 residues. The CDR3: CASSLLAGGQADTQYF. The CDR3 nucleotides read TGTGCCAGCAGCTTACTAGCGGGGGGTCAGGCAGATACGCAGTATTTT. The whole variable domain, remainder taken from reference TRBV5-4 and TRBJ2-3, is ETGVTQSPTHLIKTRGQQVTLRCSSQSGHNTVSWYQQALGQGPQFIFQYYREEENGRGNFPPRFSGLQFPNYSSELNVNALELDDSALYLCASSLLAGGQADTQYFGPGTRLTVL.

This clone came up a few times. The chain's CDR3 is CASSPRTGGNTEAFF. The CDR3 nucleotides are TGTGCCAGCAGTCCTCGGACAGGGGGGAACACTGAAGCTTTCTTT. This chain uses TRBV6-5 with TRBJ1-1; 10 nucleotides match TRBD1. V trimming: 5 bases; J trimming: 1 base; junction bases outside the gene matches: 4. There are 15 residues in the CDR3. Germline lookup yields CDR1 MNHEY and CDR2 SVGAGI.

The chain joins TRBV6-2 or TRBV6-3 to TRBJ1-5, with 8 nucleotides matching TRBD1. The CDR3 runs 14 residues. Losses at the gene ends were 7 bases for V and 6 bases for J; bases not matched to a gene: 8. CDR1 and CDR2 (germline): MNHEY, SVGEGT. In DNA, the CDR3 is TGTGCCAGCAACCCTGGACAGGGAACTCAGCCCCAGCATTTT. Its translation: CASNPGQGTQPQHF.

The chain links TRBV18 to TRBJ1-5, with TRBD1 matching over 7 bases. CDR1 is KGHSH, CDR2 LQKENI, per germline. The CDR3 runs to 13 residues. V dropped 4 bases and J dropped 8; count of bases not matched to a gene: 5. The DNA of the CDR3 is TGTGCCAGCTCACGACAGGGTTTGGAGCCCCAGCATTTT. Protein sequence: CASSRQGLEPQHF. Drawing the rest from reference TRBV18 and TRBJ1-5, the complete variable domain is NAGVMQNPRHLVRRRGQEARLRCSPMKGHSHVYWYRQLPEEGLKFMVYLQKENIIDESGMPKERFSAEFPKEGPSILRIQQVVRGDSAAYFCASSRQGLEPQHFGDGTRLSIL.

J is TRBJ2-6 and V is TRBV15, with D unresolved. The germline V gene has CDR1 LNHNV and CDR2 YYDKDF (reference sequence). The CDR3 contains 15 residues. Deletions cut 2 bases from V and 0 bases from J, with 5 bases between. The CDR3 DNA follows: TGTGCCACCAGCAGACCCAACTCTGGGGCCAACGTCCTGACTTTC. Translated, it gives CATSRPNSGANVLTF.

This clone was seen more than once but under ten times. V usage is TRBV5-1 and J usage is TRBJ1-1; D is unclear. Germline V CDR1 and CDR2: SGHRS, YFSETQ. This CDR3 spans 18 amino acids. Between the trimmed V and J ends, which lost 0 bases and 0 bases, there was a span of 18 bases. CDR3 residues: CASSLDGSGGLLNTEAFF. The CDR3 DNA reads as TGCGCCAGCAGCTTGGACGGGAGCGGCGGTCTTTTGAACACTGAAGCTTTCTTT.

In this sample, this clone turned up a few times. The rearrangement links TRBV5-4 to TRBJ2-5; the D gene is possibly TRBD1 (5 bases). This CDR3 contains 12 residues. Trimming took 2 bases from V and 4 from J, leaving 6 bases between them. Germline CDR1 is SGHNT and CDR2 is YYREEE (reference sequence). The CDR3 DNA reads as TGTGCCAGCAGCTTAAGGGGAGAGACCCAGTACTTC. As protein: CASSLRGETQYF.

The J gene is TRBJ2-7, the V gene TRBV2; the D is unclear. The CDR3 is 12 residues long. V was cut by 10 bases and J by 0 bases, with 10 bases left in between. Germline V gene sequence: CDR1 SNHLY, CDR2 FYNNEI. This CDR3 is CATSSSSYEQYF. The CDR3 DNA reads as TGTGCCACTTCGTCCAGCTCCTACGAGCAGTACTTC. The variable domain in full, with the rest retrieved from reference TRBV2 and TRBJ2-7, is EPEVTQTPSHQVTQMGQEVILRCVPISNHLYFYWYRQILGQKVEFLVSFYNNEISEKSEIFDDQFSVERPDGSNFTLKIRSTKLEDSAMYFCATSSSSYEQYFGPGTRLTVT.

The rearrangement joins TRBV4-2 to TRBJ1-2; D uncertain. V lost 1 base, J lost 2 bases, and 11 bases lay in between. The germline V gene encodes CDR1 LGHNA and CDR2 YNFKEQ. This CDR3 contains 15 residues. DNA for the CDR3: TGTGCCAGCAGCCAAGTGGACTATCTCAACTATGGCTACACCTTC. Its translation is CASSQVDYLNYGYTF.

This clone was counted a single time. The genes are TRBV18 and TRBJ2-3, with D possibly matching TRBD2 (5 bases). V lost 4 bases to trimming and J lost 3 bases, with 20 bases between them. The CDR3 loop spans 17 amino acids. CDR1 is KGHSH, CDR2 LQKENI, per germline. The CDR3 DNA is TGTGCCAGCTCACTTCGACTGGACTGGTATCTGACAGATACGCAGTATTTT. This codes for CASSLRLDWYLTDTQYF. Full variable domain (rest looked up from reference TRBV18 and TRBJ2-3): NAGVMQNPRHLVRRRGQEARLRCSPMKGHSHVYWYRQLPEEGLKFMVYLQKENIIDESGMPKERFSAEFPKEGPSILRIQQVVRGDSAAYFCASSLRLDWYLTDTQYFGPGTRLTVL.

This sequence joins TRBV24-1 and TRBJ1-2; D is perhaps TRBD1 (5 bases). This CDR3 comprises 14 residues. Germline CDR1 and CDR2: KGHDR and SFDVKD. Trimming took 5 bases from V and 0 from J, leaving 9 bases between them. The CDR3 region is CATSATDSNYGYTF. The CDR3 DNA reads TGTGCCACCAGTGCGACAGACTCTAACTATGGCTACACCTTC.

This clone was counted between two and nine times. This rearrangement joins TRBV5-1 to TRBJ1-4; 8 bases match TRBD1. The CDR3 contains 15 residues. The germline CDR1 and CDR2 sequences are SGHRS and YFSETQ. Losses at the gene ends were 4 bases for V and 7 bases for J; bases not matched to a gene: 9. The CDR3, as DNA: TGCGCCAGCAGCGTTACCGGGACAGGACCTGAAAAACTGTTTTTT. It codes for CASSVTGTGPEKLFF.

This sequence joins TRBV12-3 or TRBV12-4 and TRBJ1-2; tentatively, D is TRBD1 (6 bases). There are 13 residues in the CDR3. Trimming shortened V by 5 bases and J by 4 bases, and 11 bases separated the two germline ends. As DNA, the CDR3 is TGTGCCAGCAGTGGACAGACAAGCTATGGCTACACCTTC. Protein: CASSGQTSYGYTF.

The rearrangement uses TRBV24-1 and TRBJ2-5, with D possibly matching TRBD1 (6 bases). Per germline, CDR1 KGHDR and CDR2 SFDVKD. This CDR3 has 15 amino acids. Trimming removed 4 bases from V and 3 bases from J, with 14 bases in between. The CDR3 region is CATSDPTRTEETQYF. DNA of the CDR3: TGTGCCACCAGTGACCCTACCCGGACAGAAGAGACCCAGTACTTC.

This chain uses TRBV5-1 with TRBJ1-1; a possible D gene is TRBD1 (5 bases). Trimming pared 0 bases from V and 1 base from J, leaving 10 bases between. The CDR3 consists of 15 residues. From germline, CDR1 is SGHRS and CDR2 YFSETQ. CDR3 sequence reads: CASSLATTANTEAFF. The CDR3 DNA reads TGCGCCAGCAGCTTGGCAACGACAGCGAACACTGAAGCTTTCTTT.

The V call is TRBV5-4, the J call TRBJ2-7; 8 bases map to TRBD1. V lost 4 bases and J lost 6; bases outside the gene matches: 12. This CDR3 region has 15 residues. CDR1 is SGHNT, CDR2 YYREEE, per germline (reference sequence). The CDR3 is CASSPGQGRVGEQYF. CDR3 DNA sequence: TGTGCCAGCAGCCCAGGACAGGGAAGGGTAGGCGAGCAGTACTTC. Complete variable domain (other parts from reference TRBV5-4 and TRBJ2-7): ETGVTQSPTHLIKTRGQQVTLRCSSQSGHNTVSWYQQALGQGPQFIFQYYREEENGRGNFPPRFSGLQFPNYSSELNVNALELDDSALYLCASSPGQGRVGEQYFGPGTRLTVT.

The chain combines TRBV7-8 with TRBJ1-2; 8 bases are shared with TRBD1. Per the germline V gene, CDR1 is SGHVS and CDR2 is FQNEAQ. CDR3 length: 15 amino acids. The trim removed 5 bases at V and 3 bases at J, leaving 8 bases unmatched. CDR3 amino acids: CASSPGTGNYYGYTF. CDR3 sequence (DNA): TGTGCCAGCAGCCCGGGGACAGGCAACTACTATGGCTACACCTTC.

The V and J genes are TRBV2 and TRBJ2-1; 8 bases fit TRBD1. After removal of 6 bases from V and 2 bases from J, the junction contained 6 bases not matched to a gene. This CDR3 spans 15 amino acids. CDR1 and CDR2 from the germline V gene are SNHLY and FYNNEI. DNA of the CDR3: TGTGCCAGCAGGAGGACAGGGACCCCCTACAATGAGCAGTTCTTC. Translating it yields CASRRTGTPYNEQFF.

The chain carries TRBV18 and TRBJ2-7; 7 bases are shared with TRBD1. V was clipped by 4 bases and J by 6 bases; unmatched bases: 9. CDR1 is KGHSH, CDR2 LQKENI, per germline. The CDR3 has 14 residues. The CDR3 sequence is CASSLRQGESEQYF. The CDR3 DNA sequence: TGTGCCAGCTCACTAAGACAGGGTGAATCCGAGCAGTACTTC.

The chain uses TRBV7-3 and TRBJ1-1; D gene unclear. The V gene's germline CDR1 is SGHTA and CDR2 FQGTGA. Trimming took 4 bases from V and 1 from J, leaving 7 bases between them. The CDR3 consists of 13 residues. The CDR3 is CASSWSGNTEAFF. In DNA form, the CDR3 reads TGTGCCAGCAGCTGGTCGGGGAACACTGAAGCTTTCTTT.

J is TRBJ1-5 and V is TRBV4-1; 7 bases agree with TRBD1. With V trimmed by 3 bases and J by 5 bases, 10 bases remained unmatched. The CDR3 sequence is 16 residues long. Germline values: CDR1 MGHRA, CDR2 YSYEKL. CDR3 residues: CASSQETGRTDQPQHF. CDR3 DNA: TGCGCCAGCAGCCAGGAGACAGGGAGGACAGATCAGCCCCAGCATTTT.

The V call is TRBV7-2, the J call TRBJ1-1; possible D gene TRBD1, 6 bases. The V gene's germline CDR1 is SGHTA and CDR2 FQGNSA. Trimming removed 4 bases at V and 6 bases at J, with 18 bases between. The CDR3 runs 15 residues. The CDR3 region is CASSSRGDKFSEAFF. CDR3 DNA: TGTGCCAGCAGCTCGCGTGGGGACAAATTCTCTGAAGCTTTCTTT.

The chain carries TRBV19 and TRBJ2-2, with 10 bases fitting TRBD1. J gave up 2 bases and V 3 bases, and 6 bases lay outside the gene matches. Germline CDR1 reads LNHDA; CDR2 reads SQIVND (reference sequence). The CDR3 is made up of 17 amino acids. The CDR3, as DNA: TGTGCCAGTAGTATGGGACAGGGGTGGGGTAACACCGGGGAGCTGTTTTTT. It is translated as CASSMGQGWGNTGELFF.